One and the same sample provided the 27 T cell receptor beta chains below, sequenced in a study of early stage breast cancer tumors. Sequencing was performed with immunoSEQ multiplex PCR; in TCRdb, only in-frame clones are kept and a portion is missing. The data show over 45,000 clones, 65% to 90% seen once. The material sequenced was blood. The receptors shown here come from a person between 50 and 60 years old with breast cancer.

This chain links TRBV7-8 with TRBJ2-7; TRBD1 agrees at 7 bases. The CDR3 runs to 14 residues. Germline V gene data show CDR1 as SGHVS and CDR2 as FQNEAQ. The J segment lost 2 bases and the V segment lost 5 bases, leaving 6 bases of the junction unmatched. CDR3 residues: CASSEDRRTYEQYF. CDR3 in DNA: TGTGCCAGCAGCGAGGACAGGCGAACCTACGAGCAGTACTTC.

The V gene is TRBV5-8, the J gene TRBJ2-1; D tentatively reads TRBD1 or TRBD2 (6 bases each). V was shortened by 4 bases and J by 8 bases, with 19 bases between the two germline ends. This CDR3 is 15 amino acids long. CDR1 SGHTS and CDR2 YDEGEE come from the germline V gene. The CDR3 DNA follows: TGTGCCAGCAGCCGGGGGCAGGGGTCAGGCGATGAGCAGTTCTTC. Residues: CASSRGQGSGDEQFF.

The V gene is TRBV4-2, the J gene TRBJ2-4; 11 nucleotides align to TRBD2. Germline V lookup: CDR1 LGHNA, CDR2 YNFKEQ. The CDR3 is 18 amino acids. Trimming removed 2 bases from V and 11 bases from J; junction bases left unmatched: 17. The CDR3 here is CASSQPSRGRLAGWVQYF. The DNA of the CDR3 is TGTGCCAGCAGCCAACCGTCGAGAGGGCGACTAGCGGGGTGGGTTCAGTACTTC.

This rearrangement joins TRBV5-1 to TRBJ2-6; 8 positions agree with TRBD1. Germline V CDR1 and CDR2: SGHRS, YFSETQ. J gave up 2 bases and V 0 bases, and 7 bases lay outside the gene matches. This CDR3 spans 18 amino acids. The CDR3 region has the DNA TGCGCCAGCAGCTTGGGCTCCGGACAGGGAGCTGGGGCCAACGTCCTGACTTTC. Encoded protein: CASSLGSGQGAGANVLTF.

This clone has more than one count but fewer than ten. V is TRBV6-5 and J is TRBJ2-7, with no clear D. The length of the CDR3 is 13 residues. Germline V gives CDR1 MNHEY, CDR2 SVGAGI. Trimming removed 5 bases from V and 5 bases from J, with 13 bases in between. CDR3 bases: TGTGCCAGCAGTATTCAAGAGTGGGACGAGCAGTACTTC. Translation gives CASSIQEWDEQYF.

The V and J genes are TRBV30 and TRBJ2-7, with 10 positions matching TRBD1. The CDR3 runs 14 residues. The germline gives CDR1 GTSNPN, CDR2 SVGIG (reference sequence). After removal of 1 base from V and 2 bases from J, the junction contained 2 bases not matched to a gene. This CDR3 is CAWSAGTGAYEQYF. The DNA for the CDR3 is TGTGCCTGGAGTGCCGGGACAGGGGCCTACGAGCAGTACTTC.

This chain uses TRBV12-5 with TRBJ1-5, with D possibly TRBD1 on 6 matching bases. The V gene lost 1 base and the J gene lost 9 bases, with 16 bases spanning the gap. From germline, CDR1 is LGHNT and CDR2 FRNRAP. This CDR3 spans 15 amino acids. The CDR3 region has the DNA TGTGCTAGTGGTTTGGGCGGACAGAGCCGGAGGCCCCAGCATTTT. This gives the protein CASGLGGQSRRPQHF. Combining the CDR3 with reference TRBV12-5 and TRBJ1-5 gives the whole variable domain DARVTQTPRHKVTEMGQEVTMRCQPILGHNTVFWYRQTMMQGLELLAYFRNRAPLDDSGMPKDRFSAEMPDATLATLKIQPSEPRDSAVYFCASGLGGQSRRPQHFGDGTRLSIL.

J is TRBJ1-1 and V is TRBV6-5, with TRBD1 identical over 9 bases. The germline CDR1 and CDR2 sequences are MNHEY and SVGAGI. The CDR3 is 14 amino acids. The J segment lost 3 bases and the V segment lost 6 bases, leaving 5 bases of the junction unmatched. In nucleotides, the CDR3 is TGTGCCAGCAGCCACGGGACAGGGCACACTGAAGCTTTCTTT. This codes for CASSHGTGHTEAFF.

J is TRBJ2-1 and V is TRBV30; a possible D gene is TRBD2 (7 bases). Per germline, CDR1 GTSNPN and CDR2 SVGIG (reference sequence). V gave up 2 bases and J gave up 10 bases, with 18 bases separating them. The CDR3 is made up of 14 amino acids. The CDR3 here is CAWSQGGDVSEQFF. The CDR3 nucleotides are TGTGCCTGGAGTCAAGGGGGGGATGTCTCCGAGCAGTTCTTC.

The gene calls are TRBV19 and TRBJ2-3; TRBD2 matches 7 bases. Germline V gene data show CDR1 as LNHDA and CDR2 as SQIVND (reference sequence). V gave up 5 bases and J gave up 5 bases; unmatched junction bases: 4. CDR3 size: 13 residues. CDR3 nucleotide sequence: TGTGCCAGTAGTGCGGGGGTAGAAGATACGCAGTATTTT. Translation gives CASSAGVEDTQYF.

The J gene is TRBJ1-1, the V gene TRBV19, with D uncertain. V lost 7 bases to trimming and J lost 0 bases, with 9 bases between them. The CDR3 has 13 amino acids. The germline V gene has CDR1 LNHDA and CDR2 SQIVND (reference sequence). The CDR3 DNA follows: TGTGCCAGTACCCCACAGATGAACACTGAAGCTTTCTTT. Its protein is CASTPQMNTEAFF.

The V gene is TRBV30, the J gene TRBJ2-5; D is unresolved. V shed 0 bases and J shed 1 base, with 3 bases lying between them. Germline V gives CDR1 GTSNPN, CDR2 SVGIG (reference sequence). This CDR3 contains 12 residues. The CDR3 DNA is TGTGCCTGGAGTGTAACCCAAGAGACCCAGTACTTC. It encodes CAWSVTQETQYF.

CDR3 sequence reads: CASMEGAGANVLTF. The CDR3 DNA sequence: TGTGCCAGTATGGAGGGGGCTGGGGCCAACGTCCTGACTTTC. The chain recombines TRBV19 with TRBJ2-6; D is perhaps TRBD1 or TRBD2 (6 bases each). CDR1 and CDR2 (germline): LNHDA, SQIVND (reference sequence). The CDR3 loop spans 14 amino acids. The V and J ends lost 7 bases and 2 bases respectively, with 9 bases between them.

V gene TRBV6-5 combines with J gene TRBJ1-1, with D perhaps matching TRBD1 (6 bases). The CDR3 has 13 amino acids. Trimming cost V 6 bases and J 1 base, with 9 bases left between them. Germline values: CDR1 MNHEY, CDR2 SVGAGI. The chain's CDR3 is CASRVGGNTEAFF. Written as DNA, the CDR3 is TGTGCCAGCAGGGTAGGGGGGAACACTGAAGCTTTCTTT.

This chain connects TRBV7-8 to TRBJ1-3; D is undetermined. The CDR3 contains 16 residues. The germline V and J ends were trimmed by 5 bases and 0 bases, with 14 bases remaining between them. In germline, CDR1 is SGHVS, CDR2 FQNEAQ. In nucleotides, the CDR3 is TGTGCCAGCAGCCCGCCGGGCCCTAGCTCTGGAAACACCATATATTTT. As protein: CASSPPGPSSGNTIYF.

V gene TRBV2 combines with J gene TRBJ1-5, with 11 bases lining up with TRBD1. V was pared by 5 bases and J by 6 bases, with 3 bases of the junction left unmatched. This CDR3 region has 14 residues. Germline V gene sequence: CDR1 SNHLY, CDR2 FYNNEI. The CDR3 is CASSWDRGGQPQHF. The CDR3 nucleotides are TGTGCCAGCAGTTGGGACAGGGGGGGTCAGCCCCAGCATTTT.

The chain employs TRBV6-4 and TRBJ1-2; possible D gene TRBD1, 5 bases. The V end was cut by 4 bases, the J end by 3 bases, with 12 bases between. CDR1 is MRHNA and CDR2 is SNTAGT in the germline V gene. The CDR3 extends over 14 amino acids. This chain's CDR3 is CASSAEAGYYGYTF. For the CDR3, the DNA is TGTGCCAGCAGTGCTGAGGCAGGGTACTATGGCTACACCTTC.

A word on this clone: The junction differs from germline at one of its ends, possibly a read error. The V gene is TRBV7-7, the J gene TRBJ2-2; D is uncertain. This CDR3 region has 15 residues. CDR1 is SSHAT, CDR2 FNYEAQ, per germline (reference sequence). The CDR3 reads CASSLHGNEPGELFF. The CDR3 nucleotides read TGTGCTAGCAGCTTACATGGGAACGAACCCGGGGAGCTGTTTTTT.

The rearrangement uses TRBV29-1 and TRBJ2-5, with D perhaps matching TRBD1 (6 bases). CDR1 and CDR2 (germline): SQVTM, ANQGSEA. Trimming pared 7 bases from V and 1 base from J, leaving 10 bases between. This CDR3 has 12 residues. The CDR3 nucleotides read TGCAGCGGAGGACAGCCCCAAGAGACCCAGTACTTC. Its protein product is CSGGQPQETQYF.

The chain employs TRBV27 and TRBJ2-7, with D uncertain. V lost 2 bases, J lost 0 bases, and 8 bases lay in between. The CDR3 runs to 14 residues. Germline V lookup: CDR1 MNHEY, CDR2 SMNVEV (reference sequence). The CDR3 DNA is TGTGCCAGCAGTTTAAGTGGGTTCTCCTACGAGCAGTACTTC. Amino acids: CASSLSGFSYEQYF.

The rearrangement uses TRBV9 and TRBJ2-3; possible D gene TRBD1, 5 bases. The length of the CDR3 is 16 residues. Germline assignment: CDR1 SGDLS and CDR2 YYNGEE. The ends were cut back, 0 bases at V and 1 base at J, with 12 bases in the middle. CDR3 sequence (DNA): TGTGCCAGCAGCGTAGATCGACAGCCACGCACAGATACGCAGTATTTT. As protein: CASSVDRQPRTDTQYF.

A single count supports this clone. DNA for the CDR3: TGCGCCAGCAGCCAAGCCCCCGGGGGCGGTCAGCCCCAGCATTTT. The encoded protein is CASSQAPGGGQPQHF. The chain has TRBV4-3 and TRBJ1-5; TRBD1 might be the D (6 bases). In germline, CDR1 is LGHNA, CDR2 YSLEER. Trimming took off 1 base at V and 6 bases at J, with 13 bases between the two ends. The CDR3 loop spans 15 amino acids.

The J gene is TRBJ2-7, the V gene TRBV7-2; tentatively, D is TRBD2 (6 bases). This CDR3 contains 13 residues. Germline values: CDR1 SGHTA, CDR2 FQGNSA. V was cut by 7 bases and J by 4 bases, with 14 bases left in between. In DNA, the CDR3 is TGTGCCAGCAACCCAAGCGGGCAATACGAGCAGTACTTC. This translates into CASNPSGQYEQYF.

V gene TRBV6-1 combines with J gene TRBJ1-6, with 11 bases that match TRBD1. Trimming took 7 bases from V and 7 from J; bases not matched to a gene: 3. The germline V gene encodes CDR1 MNHNS and CDR2 SASEGT. The CDR3 consists of 14 residues. The CDR3 DNA sequence: TGTGCCAGCATGTGGGACAGGGGGAATTCACCCCTCCACTTT. It is translated as CASMWDRGNSPLHF.

The rearrangement links TRBV6-5 to TRBJ2-7; 8 nucleotides align to TRBD2. There are 13 residues in the CDR3. The V segment lost 5 bases and the J segment 9 bases; nucleotides outside the gene matches: 9. Germline CDR1 reads MNHEY; CDR2 reads SVGAGI. CDR3 sequence (DNA): TGTGCCAGCAGTCCTCCCCCGGGAGGGGGGCAGTACTTC. Protein product: CASSPPPGGGQYF.

This clone was seen a handful of times. The V gene is TRBV4-1, the J gene TRBJ2-7; D may be TRBD1 (5 bases). The V gene lost 0 bases and the J gene lost 4 bases, with 13 bases spanning the gap. Looked up from germline, CDR1 is MGHRA and CDR2 is YSYEKL. The CDR3 runs to 15 residues. CDR3 region: CASSQEAGMPYEQYF. CDR3 coding DNA: TGCGCCAGCAGCCAAGAGGCAGGGATGCCATACGAGCAGTACTTC.

CDR3 sequence: CASSKLTGVTGELFF. The CDR3 DNA reads TGTGCCAGCAGTAAACTGACAGGGGTAACCGGGGAGCTGTTTTTT. V gene TRBV6-5 combines with J gene TRBJ2-2; 8 nucleotides line up with TRBD1. Trimming took 5 bases from V and 5 from J; bases not matched to a gene: 7. CDR3 size: 15 residues. The germline CDR1 and CDR2 sequences are MNHEY and SVGAGI.